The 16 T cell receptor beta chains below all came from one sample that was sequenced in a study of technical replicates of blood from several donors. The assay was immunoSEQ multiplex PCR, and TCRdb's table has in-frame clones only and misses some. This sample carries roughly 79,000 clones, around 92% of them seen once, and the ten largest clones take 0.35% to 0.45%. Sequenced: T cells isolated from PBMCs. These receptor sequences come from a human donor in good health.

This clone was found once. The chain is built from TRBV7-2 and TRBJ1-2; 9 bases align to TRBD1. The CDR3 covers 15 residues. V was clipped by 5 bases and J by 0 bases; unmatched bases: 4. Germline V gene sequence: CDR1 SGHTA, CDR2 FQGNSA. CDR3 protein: CASSLRQGANYGYTF. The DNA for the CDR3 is TGTGCCAGCAGCCTACGACAGGGGGCTAACTATGGCTACACCTTC.

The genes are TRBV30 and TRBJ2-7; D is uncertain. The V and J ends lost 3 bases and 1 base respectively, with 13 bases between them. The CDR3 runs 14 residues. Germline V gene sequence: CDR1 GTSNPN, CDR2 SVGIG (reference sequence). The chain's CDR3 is CAWSVGGVSYEQYF. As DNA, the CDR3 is TGTGCCTGGAGCGTAGGTGGAGTTTCCTACGAGCAGTACTTC.

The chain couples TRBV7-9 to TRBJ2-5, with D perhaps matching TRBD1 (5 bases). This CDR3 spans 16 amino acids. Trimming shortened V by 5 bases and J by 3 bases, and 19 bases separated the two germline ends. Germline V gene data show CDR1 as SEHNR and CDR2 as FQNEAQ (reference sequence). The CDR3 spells CASSPFLGQGKETQYF. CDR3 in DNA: TGTGCCAGCAGCCCCTTCCTGGGGCAGGGAAAAGAGACCCAGTACTTC. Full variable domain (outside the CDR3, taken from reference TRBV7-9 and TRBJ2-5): DTGVSQNPRHKITKRGQNVTFRCDPISEHNRLYWYRQTLGQGPEFLTYFQNEAQLEKSRLLSDRFSAERPKGSFSTLEIQRTEQGDSAMYLCASSPFLGQGKETQYFGPGTRLLVL.

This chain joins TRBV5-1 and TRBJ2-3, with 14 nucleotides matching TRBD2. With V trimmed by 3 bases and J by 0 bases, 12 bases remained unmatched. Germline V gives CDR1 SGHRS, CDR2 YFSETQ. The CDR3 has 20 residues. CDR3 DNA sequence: TGCGCCAGCAGCTCAACTAGACTAGCGGGAGGGCCTTCGAGCACAGATACGCAGTATTTT. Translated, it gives CASSSTRLAGGPSSTDTQYF.

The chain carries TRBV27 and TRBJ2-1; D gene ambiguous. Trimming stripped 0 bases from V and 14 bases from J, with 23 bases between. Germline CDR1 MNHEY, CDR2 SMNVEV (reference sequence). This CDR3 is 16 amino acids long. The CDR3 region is CASSLSFGSFLGPEFF. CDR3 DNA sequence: TGTGCCAGCAGTTTATCCTTCGGTAGTTTTCTTGGTCCCGAGTTCTTC.

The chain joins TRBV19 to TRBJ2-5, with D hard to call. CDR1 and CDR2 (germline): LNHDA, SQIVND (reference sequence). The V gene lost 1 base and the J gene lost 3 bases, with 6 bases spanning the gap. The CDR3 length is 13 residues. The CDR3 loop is CASSIGQKETQYF. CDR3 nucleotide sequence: TGTGCCAGTAGTATAGGGCAGAAAGAGACCCAGTACTTC. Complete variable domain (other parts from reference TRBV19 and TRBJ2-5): DGGITQSPKYLFRKEGQNVTLSCEQNLNHDAMYWYRQDPGQGLRLIYYSQIVNDFQKGDIAEGYSVSREKKESFPLTVTSAQKNPTAFYLCASSIGQKETQYFGPGTRLLVL.

CDR3: CAWREGQYNYGYTF. The CDR3 coding sequence is TGTGCCTGGAGGGAAGGACAGTACAACTATGGCTACACCTTC. The chain uses TRBV30 and TRBJ1-2; D possibly corresponds to TRBD1 (6 bases). CDR3 length: 14 residues. The germline V gene has CDR1 GTSNPN and CDR2 SVGIG (reference sequence). The V gene lost 3 bases and the J gene lost 2 bases, with 13 bases spanning the gap.

In DNA form, the CDR3 reads TGTGCCAGCAGCTTGGGGGGAGATAATGAAAAACTGTTTTTT. This sequence encodes CASSLGGDNEKLFF. The rearrangement uses TRBV5-4 and TRBJ1-4, with D uncertain. The CDR3 contains 14 residues. V lost 0 bases and J 4 bases, leaving 7 bases between the germline ends. Germline V gene lookup returns CDR1 SGHNT and CDR2 YYREEE (reference sequence).

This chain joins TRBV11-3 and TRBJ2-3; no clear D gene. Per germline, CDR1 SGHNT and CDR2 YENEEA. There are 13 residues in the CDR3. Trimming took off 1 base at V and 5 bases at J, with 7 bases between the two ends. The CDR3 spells CASSLALRDTQYF. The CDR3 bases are TGTGCCAGCAGCTTAGCGCTTAGAGATACGCAGTATTTT.

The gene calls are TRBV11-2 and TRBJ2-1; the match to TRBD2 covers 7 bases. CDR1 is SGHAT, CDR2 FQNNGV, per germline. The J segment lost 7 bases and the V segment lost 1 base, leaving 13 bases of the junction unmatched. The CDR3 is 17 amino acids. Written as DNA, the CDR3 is TGTGCCAGCAGCTTAGGGGCGGCTAGCGGAGCATGGAATGAGCAGTTCTTC. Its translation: CASSLGAASGAWNEQFF.

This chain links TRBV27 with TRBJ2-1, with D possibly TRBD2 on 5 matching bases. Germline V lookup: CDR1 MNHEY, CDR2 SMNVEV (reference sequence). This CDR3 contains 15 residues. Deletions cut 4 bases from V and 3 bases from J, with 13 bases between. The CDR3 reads CASSSRDRDYNEQFF. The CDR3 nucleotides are TGTGCCAGCAGTTCCCGCGACCGGGACTACAATGAGCAGTTCTTC.

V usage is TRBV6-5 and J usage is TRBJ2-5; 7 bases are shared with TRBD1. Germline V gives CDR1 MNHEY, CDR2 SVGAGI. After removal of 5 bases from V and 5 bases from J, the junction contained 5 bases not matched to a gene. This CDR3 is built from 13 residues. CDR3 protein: CASSRTGWETQYF. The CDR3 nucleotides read TGTGCCAGCAGTCGGACAGGATGGGAGACCCAGTACTTC.

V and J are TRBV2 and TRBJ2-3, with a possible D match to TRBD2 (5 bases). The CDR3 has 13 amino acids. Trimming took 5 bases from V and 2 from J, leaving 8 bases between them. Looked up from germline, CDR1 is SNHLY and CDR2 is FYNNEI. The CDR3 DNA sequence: TGTGCCAGCAGTACGCGGGTCACAGATACGCAGTATTTT. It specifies CASSTRVTDTQYF.

Written as DNA, the CDR3 is TGTGCCAGCAGCTCGTGGGGACAGACGAACACCGGGGAGCTGTTTTTT. Amino acids: CASSSWGQTNTGELFF. The gene calls are TRBV11-2 and TRBJ2-2; TRBD1 matches 7 bases. V gave up 4 bases and J gave up 0 bases; unmatched junction bases: 5. The V gene's germline CDR1 is SGHAT and CDR2 FQNNGV. This CDR3 has 16 residues.

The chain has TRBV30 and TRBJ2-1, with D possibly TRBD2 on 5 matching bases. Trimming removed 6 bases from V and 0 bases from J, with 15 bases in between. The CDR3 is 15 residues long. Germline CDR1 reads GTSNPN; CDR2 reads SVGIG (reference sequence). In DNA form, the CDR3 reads TGTGCCTGTTTTCGTGACACTAGCTCCTACAATGAGCAGTTCTTC. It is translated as CACFRDTSSYNEQFF.

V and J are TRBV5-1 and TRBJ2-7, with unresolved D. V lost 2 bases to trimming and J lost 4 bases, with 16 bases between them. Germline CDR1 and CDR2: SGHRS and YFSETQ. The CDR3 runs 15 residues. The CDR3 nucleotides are TGCGCCAGCAGCTTTTATCCCGACACCATATACGAGCAGTACTTC. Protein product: CASSFYPDTIYEQYF.